A single T cell receptor beta chain is shown here with its context. Its cognate antigen is unknown. The source of the sample is a study of shared clonotypes between healthy human individuals. Genomic DNA of every subset was divided equally among multiple immunoSEQ plates. Authors' methods: In the immunoSEQ data, sequences were junction-only and lacked quality scores, so filtering differed. TCRdb's copy holds only in-frame clones and misses some; the assay was immunoSEQ multiplex PCR. V, J and clone size were drawn from that table, and D and trimming were deduced from the DNA. Of millions of clones detected, more than 80% appear once; the ten largest clones hold over 0.12%. This CDR3 is 16 amino acids long. CDR1 and CDR2 from the germline V gene are SGHRS and YFSETQ. V was clipped by 5 bases and J by 7 bases; unmatched bases: 12. General study findings and limits: In general, naive subsets displayed greater estimated richness than memory subsets did. Sorted-subset sequencing, rarefaction showed, was incomplete despite large depth.

Sequencing was carried out using naive CD4+ T cells sorted from blood. Subset: CD45RA+ positively selected. The rearrangement uses TRBV5-1 and TRBJ2-2; TRBD2 matches at 9 bases. This TCR came from a man between 18 and 35 years old in good health. The chain's CDR3 is CASRPAGLASVGELFF. CDR3 coding DNA: TGCGCCAGCAGACCAGCGGGACTAGCTTCGGTCGGGGAGCTGTTTTTT.